The clone carrying this T cell receptor (beta chain) was seen a few times. Sequenced by immunoSEQ multiplex PCR; TCRdb stores in-frame clones only, minus some. The repertoire has more than 50,000 clones, around four fifths of them found once; the top ten carry 0.77%. This record belongs to a study of memory CD4+ T cells and cytomegalovirus serostatus. The CDR3 has 15 amino acids. V lost 4 bases and J 3 bases, leaving 14 bases between the germline ends. Germline CDR1 is SGHTS and CDR2 is YDEGEE. The sort gate was single viable CD3+CD4+CD8-CD45RO+ cells for memory CD4+ T cells. This chain connects TRBV5-8 to TRBJ2-4, with D unclear. Sample: memory CD4+ T cells from blood. The clonotype was recovered from an adult in good health and CMV-seronegative. The CDR3 coding sequence is TGTGCCAGCAGCCCGCGTCGACAAAGCAAAAACATTCAGTACTTC. Protein sequence: CASSPRRQSKNIQYF.